This T cell receptor (beta chain) was sequenced during a study of cytomegalovirus exposure and HLA in healthy donors. PCR employed 60 Vbeta and 13 Jbeta primers. Assay used: immunoSEQ multiplex PCR; TCRdb lists only in-frame clones, some missing. Of approximately 74,000 clones in the sample, about 64% are singletons; the top ten hold around 5.8%. Study-level results: As was reported, the HLA-A and HLA-B alleles of most subjects were accurately predicted from TCR beta sequences. The authors later found HLA-associated TCR beta chains more clonally expanded than equally common others.

About this clone itself: Its antigen is not known.

This receptor was identified in a young man in good health and CMV-seropositive. What was sequenced was PBMCs.

The DNA of the CDR3 is TGTGCCAGCAGTTTCTCCGACAGGGGCCAGCCCCAGCATTTT. Its protein product is CASSFSDRGQPQHF. This sequence joins TRBV28 and TRBJ1-5; 8 bases fit TRBD1. V lost 3 bases to trimming and J lost 7 bases; unmatched junction nucleotides: 5. CDR1 and CDR2 (germline): MDHEN, SYDVKM. This CDR3 region has 14 residues.